What follows is one TCR beta chain and its context. Its antigen is unknown. Germline CDR1 and CDR2: SGHDN and FVKESK. V was trimmed by 1 base and J by 7 bases, leaving 13 bases between them. This CDR3 comprises 15 residues. This entry comes from a study of T cell responses to AZD1222 COVID-19 vaccine. Study-wide findings and caveats: None of the repertoires were sampled until the peak T cell response had passed. The span of vaccine-associated CD4 TCRs extended across spike, with dominance at 160-218 and 743-854.

Here immunoSEQ multiplex PCR was the method, and the copy in TCRdb shows in-frame clones only, minus some. The sample includes 140,000 or so clones, around 92% of them seen just once. The TCR originated in an adult who had recovered from COVID-19. This specimen was peripheral blood, taken after recovery from COVID-19. The V gene is TRBV14, the J gene TRBJ1-4, with D uncertain. The CDR3, as DNA: TGTGCCAGCAGCCAAGGATCCGTTCTGGTTGAAAAACTGTTTTTT. Amino acids: CASSQGSVLVEKLFF.